The text below deals with one T cell receptor (beta chain). In its sample, this clonotype was seen many times. The target of this receptor is not known. No clone much larger than this one lies a single base away; base qualities are absent. Deletion took 2 bases off V and 0 bases off J, with a span of 7 bases between the germline ends. The germline V gene specifies SGHTA as CDR1 and FQGNSA as CDR2. Reading from cysteine to phenylalanine, the CDR3 counts 14 amino acids. Only the CDR3 region is kept as DNA, spanning 42 bases read in frame from base 1. The data are from a study of T cell repertoires in cytomegalovirus infection (dated 2019 in TCRdb). Study-level background: Donor HLA type was relevant to the analysis, because carriage of CMV infection together with the matching HLA type was indicated by public TCR beta signatures. The full study reports these points: The ex vivo response was dominated by HLA-C-restricted CMV-specific TCR beta clonotypes, which also provided the single most frequent clonotype in two of eight donors. Cumulative frequency of public TCR beta family members discriminated carriers of CMV infection plus the relevant HLA type in this cohort and an independent approximately 340-donor cohort.

The sample was run on an Illumina HiSeq 1500. TCRdb reprocessed the public reads (quality trimming at Q25 with fastp, clone calling with MiXCR) and kept in-frame beta chains. Entries are consolidated by CDR3 protein sequence, retaining the most common genes and DNA. This sample has under 250,000 distinct CDR3 sequences in its table, and around an eighth of those were observed once. 1.5% to 2% of the sample goes to the ten largest clones. The rearrangement joined TRBV7-2 to TRBJ1-2, with an unclear D gene assignment. The receptor was isolated from a human donor in good health (CMV status not recorded). Some clones in this sample may be carry-over from other donors' samples. The sample was PBMCs. The sequence in DNA is TGTGCCAGCAGCTTAATCCTAGCTAACTATGGCTACACCTTC. It is translated as CASSLILANYGYTF.